This TCR beta chain emerged from a study of cytomegalovirus exposure and HLA in healthy donors. As for the study in general: Later, an analysis reported that the approximately 120 validation repertoires had used the same platform as the 500 to 750 first-cohort repertoires.

The ends lost 1 base at V and 6 bases at J; junction bases unmatched: 8. The CDR3 runs 16 residues. In germline, CDR1 is SGHDN, CDR2 FVKESK. Libraries were prepared by immunoSEQ multiplex PCR; TCRdb keeps only in-frame clonotypes and omits some of them. The sample records around 120,000 clones, over 85% being singletons. Material for sequencing was PBMCs. The chain is built from TRBV14 and TRBJ2-3; 9 nucleotides line up with TRBD1. This TCR came from a woman aged 18 to 35 in good health and CMV-seronegative. CDR3 sequence: CASSQVTGGREDTQYF. For the CDR3, the DNA is TGTGCCAGCAGCCAAGTAACAGGGGGCCGCGAGGATACGCAGTATTTT.